A selection of T cell receptor beta chains follows, all from one sample in a study of T cell responses to AZD1222 COVID-19 vaccine. Repertoires were generated with immunoSEQ multiplex PCR, while TCRdb's copy carries only in-frame clones and drops some. Counted here are tens of thousands of clones, 60% to 85% occurring once; the ten biggest clones make up about an eighth. The material sequenced was peripheral blood, taken on day 0 of AZD1222 vaccination. Every receptor here comes from an adult in good health. The CDR3 runs from the conserved cysteine through the conserved F or W. A D gene is named only where the DNA matches it firmly. For some rows the clone size is stated as once, few or many, or as a class when expanded; others skip it.

CDR3 protein	CDR3 DNA	D gene	J gene	V gene	clone size
CAISGQGTYEQYF	TGTGCCATCAGTGGGCAAGGAACCTACGAGCAGTACTTC	.	TRBJ2-7	TRBV10-3	.
CASSPPRGGQETQYF	TGTGCCAGCTCACCACCTCGGGGGGGCCAAGAGACCCAGTACTTC	TRBD2	TRBJ2-5	TRBV18	.
CASSTIANYGYTF	TGTGCCAGTAGCACCATAGCTAACTATGGCTACACCTTC	.	TRBJ1-2	TRBV19	.
CAIWDRFSKNIQYF	TGTGCCATCTGGGACAGGTTTTCCAAAAACATTCAGTACTTC	TRBD1	TRBJ2-4	TRBV6-5	few
CASSSYTAGGNTDTQYF	TGTGCCAGCAGCTCATATACAGCGGGGGGAAACACAGATACGCAGTATTTT	TRBD2	TRBJ2-3	TRBV7-9	.
CASSSHVTARADTQYF	TGTGCCAGCAGTTCCCATGTCACGGCTCGTGCGGATACGCAGTATTTT	.	TRBJ2-3	TRBV6-5	.
CASRSGTSVGYEQYF	TGTGCCAGCAGGTCCGGGACTAGCGTAGGCTACGAGCAGTACTTC	TRBD2	TRBJ2-7	TRBV3-1/TRBV3-2	.
CASSVEALGQTSGNTIYF	TGTGCCAGCAGCGTAGAGGCCCTTGGACAGACCTCTGGAAACACCATATATTTT	.	TRBJ1-3	TRBV9	.
CSVGRGNEQYF	TGCAGCGTTGGAAGGGGAAACGAGCAGTACTTC	.	TRBJ2-7	TRBV29-1	.
CASTRGASNQPQHF	TGTGCCAGCACACGGGGGGCAAGCAATCAGCCCCAGCATTTT	.	TRBJ1-5	TRBV2	.
CASSYRDSLGGGELFF	TGTGCCAGCAGCTACCGGGACTCCCTAGGAGGCGGGGAGCTGTTTTTT	.	TRBJ2-2	TRBV5-4	.
CASSHPSGGVNEQFF	TGTGCCAGCAGCCATCCGAGCGGGGGGGTCAATGAGCAGTTCTTC	TRBD2	TRBJ2-1	TRBV9	.
CASSQWLLATDTQYF	TGCGCCAGCAGCCAATGGTTGTTAGCGACCGATACGCAGTATTTT	.	TRBJ2-3	TRBV4-3	.
CASSLLGTGNQPQHF	TGTGCCAGCAGTTTATTAGGGACGGGCAATCAGCCCCAGCATTTT	.	TRBJ1-5	TRBV27	.
CAISHTSYEQYF	TGTGCCATCAGCCATACCTCCTACGAGCAGTACTTC	.	TRBJ2-7	TRBV10-3	.
CASSLKSGGLTIQQFF	TGTGCCAGTAGTCTAAAGAGCGGGGGTCTCACGATTCAGCAGTTCTTC	TRBD2	TRBJ2-1	TRBV19	.
CASSQDSRYGYTF	TGTGCCAGCAGCCAAGACAGCCGGTATGGCTACACCTTC	.	TRBJ1-2	TRBV3-1/TRBV3-2	.
CASSQGISSALDTQYF	TGTGCCAGCAGCCAAGGCATTTCTAGCGCGTTAGATACGCAGTATTTT	.	TRBJ2-3	TRBV14	.
CASSQDRGSQETQYF	TGTGCCAGCAGCCAAGACCGGGGGAGCCAAGAGACCCAGTACTTC	.	TRBJ2-5	TRBV4-2	few
CASSGQGSSYNEQFF	TGTGCCAGCAGTGGACAGGGGAGCTCCTACAATGAGCAGTTCTTC	TRBD1	TRBJ2-1	TRBV2	.
CASSRLGSYEQYF	TGTGCCAGCAGTCGACTCGGCTCCTACGAGCAGTACTTC	.	TRBJ2-7	TRBV7-9	.
CASSESSTSGGVTDTQYF	TGCGCCAGCAGTGAGTCGTCGACTAGCGGGGGGGTAACAGATACGCAGTATTTT	TRBD2	TRBJ2-3	TRBV10-2	.
CASSRDRGIGNEQFF	TGTGCCAGCAGTAGGGACCGGGGGATCGGCAATGAGCAGTTCTTC	.	TRBJ2-1	TRBV6-5	.
CASIDRAVQETQYF	TGTGCCAGCATCGACAGGGCTGTCCAAGAGACCCAGTACTTC	TRBD1	TRBJ2-5	TRBV6-5	.